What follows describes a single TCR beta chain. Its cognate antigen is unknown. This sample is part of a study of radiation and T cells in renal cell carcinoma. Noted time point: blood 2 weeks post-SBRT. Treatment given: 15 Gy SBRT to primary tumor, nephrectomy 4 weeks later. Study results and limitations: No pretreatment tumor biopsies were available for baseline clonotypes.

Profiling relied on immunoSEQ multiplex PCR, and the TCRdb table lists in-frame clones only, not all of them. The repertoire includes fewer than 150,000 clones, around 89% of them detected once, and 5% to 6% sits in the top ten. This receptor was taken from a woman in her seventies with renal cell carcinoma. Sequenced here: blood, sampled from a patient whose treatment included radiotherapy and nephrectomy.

The CDR3 region has the DNA TGTGCCAGTAGCGTATTCGGGGGCCGGAGGGATACGCAGTATTTT. As protein: CASSVFGGRRDTQYF. The genes are TRBV19 and TRBJ2-3; perhaps D is TRBD1 or TRBD2 (6 bases each). Germline-derived CDR1 and CDR2 are LNHDA and SQIVND (reference sequence). The CDR3 is 15 amino acids. The V gene lost 6 bases and the J gene lost 6 bases, with 19 bases spanning the gap. Filled out from reference TRBV19 and TRBJ2-3, the complete variable domain reads DGGITQSPKYLFRKEGQNVTLSCEQNLNHDAMYWYRQDPGQGLRLIYYSQIVNDFQKGDIAEGYSVSREKKESFPLTVTSAQKNPTAFYLCASSVFGGRRDTQYFGPGTRLTVL.